Given below is one TCR beta chain in context. The data were obtained in a study of blood T cell repertoires in COVID-19. During active infection, Seattle patients enrolled and were then monitored through disease. This table comes from immunoSEQ multiplex PCR, and its TCRdb copy is limited to in-frame clones, with some not included. The sample lists 390,000 or so clones, 70% to 90% occurring once. V lost 3 bases, J lost 0 bases, and 7 bases stayed unmatched. The CDR3 contains 16 residues. In germline, CDR1 is LGHDT, CDR2 YNNKEL (reference sequence). This chain links TRBV3-1 (or the pseudogene TRBV3-2) with TRBJ2-5, with 7 bases fitting TRBD2. Sequenced input: peripheral blood. This TCR came from a woman in her 30s with COVID-19, enrolled during active disease. The CDR3 is CASSQETGGYQETQYF. The CDR3 DNA follows: TGTGCCAGCAGCCAGGAGACGGGGGGATACCAAGAGACCCAGTACTTC.